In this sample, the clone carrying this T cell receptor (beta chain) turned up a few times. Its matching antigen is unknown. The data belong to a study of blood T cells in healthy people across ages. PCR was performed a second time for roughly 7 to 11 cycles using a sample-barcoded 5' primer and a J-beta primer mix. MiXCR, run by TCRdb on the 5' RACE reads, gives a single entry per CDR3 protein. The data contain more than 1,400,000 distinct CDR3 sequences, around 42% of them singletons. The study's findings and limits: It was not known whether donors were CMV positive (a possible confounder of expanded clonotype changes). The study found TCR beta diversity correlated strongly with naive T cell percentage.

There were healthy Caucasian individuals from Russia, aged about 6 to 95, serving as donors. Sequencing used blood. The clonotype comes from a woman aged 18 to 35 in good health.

CDR3 region: CASSRGRGQNYEQYF. Here the CDR3 DNA reads TGTGCCAGCTCACGAGGAAGGGGGCAAAACTACGAGCAGTACTTC. The chain combines TRBV18 with TRBJ2-7; 7 bases match TRBD1. The length of the CDR3 is 15 residues. The germline V gene has CDR1 KGHSH and CDR2 LQKENI. J was trimmed by 3 bases and V by 4 bases; bases with no gene match: 9.